The rows below give T cell receptor beta chains drawn from one sample of a study of cytotoxic CD8 clonotypes in ibrutinib-treated CLL. Sequencing was performed with immunoSEQ multiplex PCR; in TCRdb, only in-frame clones are kept and a portion is missing. The sample records approximately 160,000 clones, over 75% being singletons. Sequencing used PBMCs, obtained at disease progression, from a patient treated with ibrutinib. The origin of the receptors is a human donor with chronic lymphocytic leukemia. Each CDR3 is given with its conserved first and last residue. The D gene is left open where the match is weak.

TRBV2	NA	TRBJ2-7	CASSTREQYF
TRBV18	TRBD1	TRBJ2-3	CASSEEPAQGWADTQYF
TRBV28	NA	TRBJ1-1	CASSVMDSRGAFF
TRBV28	TRBD1	TRBJ1-2	CASSLRDREILTYGYTF
TRBV19	NA	TRBJ2-5	CASVSETQYF
TRBV9	NA	TRBJ1-2	CASSVEEQGGRGYTF
TRBV4-1	TRBD1	TRBJ1-4	CASSVDRGIEKLFF
TRBV9	TRBD1	TRBJ2-1	CASSGGTVNEQFF
TRBV6-1	TRBD1	TRBJ2-5	CASSLDRDRETQYF
TRBV27	NA	TRBJ2-7	CASSFRPQTYEQYF
TRBV27	NA	TRBJ2-1	CASRTLRLVYNEQFF